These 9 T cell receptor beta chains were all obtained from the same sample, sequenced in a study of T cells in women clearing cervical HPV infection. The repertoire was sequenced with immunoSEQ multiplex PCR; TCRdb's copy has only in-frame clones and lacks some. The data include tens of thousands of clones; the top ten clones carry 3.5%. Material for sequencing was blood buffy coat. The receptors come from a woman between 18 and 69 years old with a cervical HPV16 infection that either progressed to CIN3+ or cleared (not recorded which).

CDR3 DNA, as far as it was read: TGTGCCAGCTCACCAACGGAGGGTAGCACAGATACG. This translates into CASSPTEGSTDT. The CDR3 in its entirety is CASSPTEGSTDTQYF. The chain carries TRBV18 and TRBJ2-3, with D possibly matching TRBD2 (6 bases). The missing CDR3 end, 3 residues past where the read stops, is filled in from the germline J gene. The CDR3 extends over 15 amino acids. Trimming shortened V by 2 bases and J by 0 bases, and 9 bases separated the two germline ends. Germline CDR1 KGHSH, CDR2 LQKENI.

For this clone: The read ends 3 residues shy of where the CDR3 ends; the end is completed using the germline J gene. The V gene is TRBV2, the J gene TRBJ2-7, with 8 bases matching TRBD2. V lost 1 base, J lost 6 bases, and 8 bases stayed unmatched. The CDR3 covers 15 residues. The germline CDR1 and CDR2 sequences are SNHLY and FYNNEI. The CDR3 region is CASSEVPAGEVEQYF. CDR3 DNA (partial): TGTGCCAGCAGTGAAGTCCCAGCGGGAGAAGTCGAG.

The sequenced CDR3 bases are TGTGCCAGCAGTGAGTACAGGGAGAACACTGAA. This encodes CASSEYRENTE. The full CDR3 protein is CASSEYRENTEAFF. This rearrangement joins TRBV6-1 to TRBJ1-1; weak D call: TRBD1 (6 bases). The sequence runs out 3 residues before the end of the CDR3; the remainder is reconstructed from the germline J gene. Per the germline V gene, CDR1 is MNHNS and CDR2 is SASEGT. Between the trimmed V and J ends, which lost 3 bases and 1 base, there was a span of 9 bases. CDR3 length equals 14 residues.

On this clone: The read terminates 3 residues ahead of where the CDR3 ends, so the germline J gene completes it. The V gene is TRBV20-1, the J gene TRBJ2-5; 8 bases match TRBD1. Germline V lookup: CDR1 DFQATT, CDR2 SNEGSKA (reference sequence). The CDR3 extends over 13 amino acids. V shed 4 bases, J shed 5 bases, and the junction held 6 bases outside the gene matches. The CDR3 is CSANRQGSETQYF. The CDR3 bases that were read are TGCAGTGCTAATCGACAGGGGTCGGAGACC.

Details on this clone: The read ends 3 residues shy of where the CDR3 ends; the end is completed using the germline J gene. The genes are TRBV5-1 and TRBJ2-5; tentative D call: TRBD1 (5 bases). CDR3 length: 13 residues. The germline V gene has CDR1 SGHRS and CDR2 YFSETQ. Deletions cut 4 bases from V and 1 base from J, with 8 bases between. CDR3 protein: CASSAGFQETQYF. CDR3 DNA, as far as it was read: TGCGCCAGCAGCGCAGGGTTCCAAGAGACC. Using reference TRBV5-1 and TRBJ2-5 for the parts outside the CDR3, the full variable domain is KAGVTQTPRYLIKTRGQQVTLSCSPISGHRSVSWYQQTPGQGLQFLFEYFSETQRNKGNFPGRFSGRQFSNSRSEMNVSTLELGDSALYLCASSAGFQETQYFGPGTRLLVL.

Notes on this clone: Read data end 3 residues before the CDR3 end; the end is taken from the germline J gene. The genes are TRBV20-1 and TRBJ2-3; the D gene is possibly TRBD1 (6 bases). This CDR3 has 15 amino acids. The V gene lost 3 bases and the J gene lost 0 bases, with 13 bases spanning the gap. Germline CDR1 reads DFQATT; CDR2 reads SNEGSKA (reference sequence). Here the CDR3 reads CSASIPGASTDTQYF. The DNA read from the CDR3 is TGCAGTGCTAGTATCCCAGGGGCTAGCACAGATACG.

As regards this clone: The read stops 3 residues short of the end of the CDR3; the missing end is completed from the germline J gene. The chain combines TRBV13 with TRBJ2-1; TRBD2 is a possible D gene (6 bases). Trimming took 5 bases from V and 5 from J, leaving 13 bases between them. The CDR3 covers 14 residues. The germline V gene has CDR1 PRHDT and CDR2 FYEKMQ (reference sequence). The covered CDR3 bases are TGTGCCAGCAGCCTCCCGACGGGGGACAATGAG. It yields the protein CASSLPTGDNE. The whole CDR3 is CASSLPTGDNEQFF.

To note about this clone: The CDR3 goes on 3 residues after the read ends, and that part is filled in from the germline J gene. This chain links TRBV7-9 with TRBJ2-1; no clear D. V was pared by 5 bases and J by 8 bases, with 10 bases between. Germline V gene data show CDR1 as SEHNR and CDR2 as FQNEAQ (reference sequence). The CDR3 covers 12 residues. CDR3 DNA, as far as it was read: TGTGCCAGCAGCCCTAGGAGCGATGAG. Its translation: CASSPRSDE. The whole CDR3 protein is CASSPRSDEQFF.

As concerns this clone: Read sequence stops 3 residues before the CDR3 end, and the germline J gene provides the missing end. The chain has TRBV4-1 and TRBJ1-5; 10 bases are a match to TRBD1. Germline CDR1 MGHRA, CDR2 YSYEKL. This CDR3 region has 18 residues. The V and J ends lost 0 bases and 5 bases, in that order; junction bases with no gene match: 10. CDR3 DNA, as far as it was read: TGCGCCAGCAGCCAAGATTCGGGACAGGGGCGTTTGCATCAGCCC. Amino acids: CASSQDSGQGRLHQP. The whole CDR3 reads CASSQDSGQGRLHQPQHF.